What follows are 12 T cell receptor beta chains derived from one specimen sequenced in a study of cytomegalovirus exposure and HLA in healthy donors. Assay: immunoSEQ multiplex PCR; the TCRdb copy retains only in-frame clones and omits some. The profile shows over 130,000 clones, approximately 86% of them singletons. Sequenced sample: PBMCs. These TCRs come from a man aged 18 to 30 in good health and CMV-seropositive.

The chain links TRBV5-4 to TRBJ1-1, with TRBD1 identical over 7 bases. Losses at the gene ends were 3 bases for V and 5 bases for J; bases not matched to a gene: 10. The germline gives CDR1 SGHNT, CDR2 YYREEE (reference sequence). This CDR3 contains 15 residues. CDR3 bases: TGTGCCAGCAGCTCCCGACAGGGTAGGAGTACTGAAGCTTTCTTT. This encodes CASSSRQGRSTEAFF.

This clone appeared once. V usage is TRBV5-1 and J usage is TRBJ1-1; a possible D gene is TRBD1 (5 bases). This CDR3 spans 14 amino acids. Trimming shortened V by 0 bases and J by 6 bases, and 12 bases separated the two germline ends. CDR1 is SGHRS, CDR2 YFSETQ, per germline. CDR3 nucleotides: TGCGCCAGCAGCTTGGGACAGCGCATACCTGAAGCTTTCTTT. It yields the protein CASSLGQRIPEAFF. Full variable domain (remainder filled in from reference TRBV5-1 and TRBJ1-1): KAGVTQTPRYLIKTRGQQVTLSCSPISGHRSVSWYQQTPGQGLQFLFEYFSETQRNKGNFPGRFSGRQFSNSRSEMNVSTLELGDSALYLCASSLGQRIPEAFFGQGTRLTVV.

V gene TRBV14 combines with J gene TRBJ2-1; 7 positions agree with TRBD2. J was trimmed by 8 bases and V by 1 base; bases with no gene match: 8. There are 15 residues in the CDR3. Germline values: CDR1 SGHDN, CDR2 FVKESK. CDR3 nucleotides: TGTGCCAGCAGCCAAGTGGGCGGGGGATGGGATGAGCAGTTCTTC. This translates into CASSQVGGGWDEQFF.

This chain joins TRBV7-6 and TRBJ2-2, with D possibly being TRBD1 (5 bases). V dropped 4 bases and J dropped 0 bases, with 15 bases sitting between them. Germline CDR1 reads SGHVS; CDR2 reads FNYEAQ. The CDR3 consists of 17 residues. CDR3 DNA: TGTGCCAGCAGCTCCGACAGTGGCCCGACGAACACCGGGGAGCTGTTTTTT. Amino acid sequence: CASSSDSGPTNTGELFF.

The chain recombines TRBV5-1 with TRBJ2-7, with a possible D match to TRBD2 (6 bases). Trimming pared 0 bases from V and 9 bases from J, leaving 19 bases between. From germline, CDR1 is SGHRS and CDR2 YFSETQ. This CDR3 is 15 amino acids long. The CDR3 sequence is CASSLVADGTRGQYF. CDR3 bases: TGCGCCAGCAGCTTGGTTGCGGACGGCACGCGGGGGCAGTACTTC.

This clone has just one count. The chain uses TRBV5-1 and TRBJ2-3; D is unresolved. Germline V gene lookup returns CDR1 SGHRS and CDR2 YFSETQ. This CDR3 is 14 amino acids long. Deletions cut 0 bases from V and 2 bases from J, with 7 bases between. The CDR3 region has the DNA TGCGCCAGCAGCTTGGTACGAGCCACAGATACGCAGTATTTT. This translates into CASSLVRATDTQYF.

The chain combines TRBV6-1 with TRBJ2-2, with 10 bases that match TRBD1. Germline V gene sequence: CDR1 MNHNS, CDR2 SASEGT. CDR3 size: 14 residues. After removal of 3 bases from V and 6 bases from J, the junction contained 1 base not matched to a gene. The CDR3 DNA reads as TGTGCCAGCAGTGAGGGGACAGGGGCCGGGGAGCTGTTTTTT. It translates to CASSEGTGAGELFF.

The chain recombines TRBV7-9 with TRBJ2-7; TRBD2 is a possible D gene (6 bases). Trimming took 3 bases from V and 0 from J, leaving 15 bases between them. The CDR3 sequence is 16 residues long. The germline V gene has CDR1 SEHNR and CDR2 FQNEAQ (reference sequence). CDR3 protein: CASSFSGGDRSYEQYF. In nucleotides, the CDR3 is TGTGCCAGCAGCTTCAGCGGCGGGGACCGCTCCTACGAGCAGTACTTC.

CDR3 bases: TGTGCCATCAGTTCTGAGCAAGCTGGAAAACTGTTTTTT. Translating gives CAISSEQAGKLFF. The rearrangement links TRBV10-3 to TRBJ1-4; D is unclear. V was cut by 5 bases and J by 10 bases, with 14 bases left in between. The length of the CDR3 is 13 residues. Germline assignment: CDR1 ENHRY and CDR2 SYGVKD.

This chain uses TRBV5-1 with TRBJ2-1; D unclear. The CDR3 is 13 residues long. Germline loops: CDR1 SGHRS, CDR2 YFSETQ. V lost 0 bases and J 5 bases, leaving 6 bases between the germline ends. CDR3 DNA: TGCGCCAGCAGCTTGGACCTAAACAATGAGCAGTTCTTC. Amino acid sequence: CASSLDLNNEQFF.

DNA for the CDR3: TGTGCCAGCAGTTGGAGAGGGTACCTGACCTACGAGCAGTACTTC. Translated, it gives CASSWRGYLTYEQYF. The chain recombines TRBV28 with TRBJ2-7; tentatively, D is TRBD2 (5 bases). Trimming pared 4 bases from V and 2 bases from J, leaving 15 bases between. Germline V lookup: CDR1 MDHEN, CDR2 SYDVKM. This CDR3 region has 15 residues.

V usage is TRBV7-3 and J usage is TRBJ2-2, with 10 bases that match TRBD2. Unmatched junction bases numbered 8, after V lost 5 bases and J lost 5 bases. Germline V gene data show CDR1 as SGHTA and CDR2 as FQGTGA. The CDR3 loop spans 16 amino acids. The CDR3 sequence is CASSLLAGTSTGELFF. CDR3 bases: TGTGCCAGCAGCCTACTAGCGGGGACTTCGACCGGGGAGCTGTTTTTT.